This T cell receptor beta chain was captured in a study of blood T cell repertoires in COVID-19. Original handling: For nucleated cells, counts were estimated from reference gene primer amplification. Sequenced by immunoSEQ multiplex PCR; TCRdb stores in-frame clones only, minus some. For V, J and clone size, that table is used; D and trimming come from the DNA. The data contain roughly 230,000 clones, approximately 81% of them singletons. The J segment lost 8 bases and the V segment lost 1 base, leaving 14 bases of the junction unmatched. CDR1 and CDR2 (germline): SGHTA, FQGNSA. This CDR3 has 18 amino acids. By its share, this clone is medium-sized.

The receptor comes from a woman over 75 with acute or convalescent COVID-19. The specimen was peripheral blood. The V gene is TRBV7-2, the J gene TRBJ1-2, with 12 nucleotides matching TRBD1. The CDR3 DNA sequence: TGTGCCAGCAGCTTAGATCTGGGACAGGGGGCGACCGGTACGGGCTACACCTTC. This codes for CASSLDLGQGATGTGYTF.